This TCR beta chain came from a study of blood T cell repertoires in COVID-19. Study summary: The United States, Italy and Spain supplied acute and convalescent COVID-19 samples. T cells, B-cell-depleted T cells, or PBMCs provided the cDNA or gDNA that served as material.

TCRdb's copy holds only in-frame clones and misses some; the assay was immunoSEQ multiplex PCR. The profile covers about 120,000 clones, with around 90% appearing a single time and about 3.8% taken by the ten largest. This clone is a singleton in its sample. CDR3 size: 14 residues. The germline gives CDR1 SEHNR, CDR2 FQNEAQ (reference sequence). V dropped 5 bases and J dropped 2; count of bases not matched to a gene: 3. The TCR sequence derives from a woman aged 60-75 years with COVID-19, enrolled during active disease. The chain joins TRBV7-9 to TRBJ2-3; 8 positions match TRBD2. Sequencing used peripheral blood. The CDR3 reads CASSPGGFTDTQYF. CDR3 DNA sequence: TGTGCCAGCAGCCCGGGGGGGTTCACAGATACGCAGTATTTT. The full variable domain, in which reference TRBV7-9 and TRBJ2-3 provide the parts outside the CDR3, is DTGVSQNPRHKITKRGQNVTFRCDPISEHNRLYWYRQTLGQGPEFLTYFQNEAQLEKSRLLSDRFSAERPKGSFSTLEIQRTEQGDSAMYLCASSPGGFTDTQYFGPGTRLTVL.